Following are 5 T cell receptor beta chains from one sample sequenced in a study of T cell changes during pregnancy in multiple sclerosis. Profiled with immunoSEQ multiplex PCR; TCRdb holds only in-frame clones, not every one. The data hold 64,000 or so clones, with about nine tenths observed a single time. Sequenced here: peripheral blood, sampled in the first trimester of pregnancy. The receptors here all came from a female donor with multiple sclerosis, enrolled in a pregnancy study.

This chain joins TRBV6-4 and TRBJ2-3; D not resolved. This CDR3 is 14 amino acids long. The germline gives CDR1 MRHNA, CDR2 SNTAGT. V lost 5 bases, J lost 0 bases, and 9 bases lay in between. DNA of the CDR3: TGTGCCAGCAGTCTGACTGCTAGCACAGATACGCAGTATTTT. This codes for CASSLTASTDTQYF.

The chain joins TRBV19 to TRBJ2-2; no firm D call. This CDR3 has 14 amino acids. With 3 bases removed from V and 3 bases from J, the gap between germline ends came to 8 bases. The germline V gene encodes CDR1 LNHDA and CDR2 SQIVND (reference sequence). Written as DNA, the CDR3 is TGTGCCAGTAGTATTCCGGTGTACACCGGGGAGCTGTTTTTT. This codes for CASSIPVYTGELFF.

The J gene is TRBJ2-3, the V gene TRBV14; 7 nucleotides align to TRBD2. The germline V gene has CDR1 SGHDN and CDR2 FVKESK. CDR3 length: 17 residues. The ends lost 2 bases at V and 3 bases at J; junction bases unmatched: 11. CDR3 sequence: CASSQPWRIAGTDTQYF. Here the CDR3 DNA reads TGTGCCAGCAGCCAACCCTGGAGGATAGCGGGTACAGATACGCAGTATTTT.

The chain carries TRBV4-2 and TRBJ2-3; 10 bases align to TRBD2. Germline CDR1 LGHNA, CDR2 YNFKEQ. The V segment lost 1 base and the J segment 8 bases; nucleotides outside the gene matches: 6. CDR3 length: 15 amino acids. The DNA for the CDR3 is TGTGCCAGCAGCCAAGGACTAGCGGGTCCCAGTACGCAGTATTTT. Its protein product is CASSQGLAGPSTQYF.

This chain links TRBV11-1 with TRBJ2-1; the match to TRBD2 covers 14 bases. This CDR3 is 14 amino acids long. Germline trimming cut 4 bases from V and 10 bases from J; bases unmatched to any gene: 3. CDR1 SGHAT and CDR2 FQDESV come from the germline V gene (reference sequence). CDR3 bases: TGTGCCAGCAGCTCGGGACTAGCGGGAGTGGAGCAGTTCTTC. Residues: CASSSGLAGVEQFF.